This T cell receptor beta chain was found in a study of blood T cell repertoires in COVID-19. Study in general: The study drew acute and convalescent COVID-19 samples from the United States, Italy and Spain. PBMCs, B-cell-depleted T cells, or T cells were the source of the cDNA or gDNA that made up the material.

The authors' processing: The authors estimated nucleated cell counts from reference gene primer amplification. Clones were sequenced by immunoSEQ multiplex PCR, and TCRdb holds only the in-frame ones, with some missing. V, J and clone size derive from that table, while D and trimming were established from the DNA sequence. The sample lists around 58,000 clones, roughly nine tenths occurring once. The CDR3 is 16 residues long. V lost 5 bases to trimming and J lost 1 base, with 16 bases between them. The germline V gene has CDR1 SEHNR and CDR2 FQNEAQ (reference sequence). Specimen: peripheral blood. The sequence derives from a woman aged 60-75 years with active or convalescent COVID-19. The rearrangement uses TRBV7-9 and TRBJ2-3; TRBD2 might be the D (5 bases). The CDR3 region is CASSPPRVEGTDTQYF. In nucleotides, the CDR3 is TGTGCCAGCAGCCCCCCAAGGGTGGAGGGCACAGATACGCAGTATTTT.